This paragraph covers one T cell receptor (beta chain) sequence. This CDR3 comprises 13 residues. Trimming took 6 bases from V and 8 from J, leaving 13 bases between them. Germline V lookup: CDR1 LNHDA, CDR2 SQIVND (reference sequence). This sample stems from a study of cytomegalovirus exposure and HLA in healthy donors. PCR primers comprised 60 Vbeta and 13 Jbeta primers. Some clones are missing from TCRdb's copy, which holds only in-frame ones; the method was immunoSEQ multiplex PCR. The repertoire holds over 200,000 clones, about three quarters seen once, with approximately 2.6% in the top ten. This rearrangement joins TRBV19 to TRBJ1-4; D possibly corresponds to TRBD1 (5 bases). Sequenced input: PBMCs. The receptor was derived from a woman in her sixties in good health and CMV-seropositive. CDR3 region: CASREGRREKLFF. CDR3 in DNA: TGTGCCAGTAGGGAGGGGCGAAGGGAAAAACTGTTTTTT.